These T cell receptor beta chains were read from a single sample in a study of T-cell reconstitution after alpha-beta-depleted transplantation in children. Via MiXCR, TCRdb re-called the PCR reads, giving one row per CDR3 protein. Of about 200,000 distinct CDR3 sequences in the sample, about 6% are singletons; the top ten hold about 5%. The sample was PBMCs, taken before TCRalphabeta/CD19-depleted stem cell transplant. The source is a girl under three years old with combined immunodeficiency, due to receive a stem cell transplant. CDR3s include the opening cysteine and the closing phenylalanine or tryptophan. Fields, in order: clone size, V gene, D gene, J gene, CDR3 DNA, CDR3 protein. The D gene is left open where the match is weak. Only some rows state a clone size, as once, few, many or a class for expanded clones.

clone size: many
V gene: TRBV7-6
D gene: .
J gene: TRBJ2-1
CDR3 DNA: TGTGCCAGCAGCTTATCAGCTTGGGATTCCAGCTCCTACAATGAGCAGTTCTTC
CDR3 protein: CASSLSAWDSSSYNEQFF

clone size: .
V gene: TRBV12-3/TRBV12-4
D gene: .
J gene: TRBJ1-5
CDR3 DNA: TGTGCCAGCAGTTTAGCAATCATGGGGGCGGGAAGGGATCAGCCCCAGCATTTT
CDR3 protein: CASSLAIMGAGRDQPQHF

clone size: many
V gene: TRBV29-1
D gene: TRBD1
J gene: TRBJ2-1
CDR3 DNA: TGCAGCGTTGCGGGACAGATCAGCTCCTACAATGAGCAGTTCTTC
CDR3 protein: CSVAGQISSYNEQFF

clone size: many
V gene: TRBV5-5
D gene: .
J gene: TRBJ2-1
CDR3 DNA: TGTGCCAGCAGCTTGTACGACGGGGACTTGAACAATGAGCAGTTCTTC
CDR3 protein: CASSLYDGDLNNEQFF

clone size: many
V gene: TRBV7-9
D gene: .
J gene: TRBJ2-7
CDR3 DNA: TGTGCCAGCAGCCCTAATGTCGAGTCCTACGAGCAGTACTTC
CDR3 protein: CASSPNVESYEQYF

clone size: few
V gene: TRBV7-9
D gene: TRBD2
J gene: TRBJ2-1
CDR3 DNA: TGTGCCAGCAGCTTACGGGAGCGGGAGAGCACCTACAATGAGCAGTTCTTC
CDR3 protein: CASSLRERESTYNEQFF

clone size: many
V gene: TRBV20-1
D gene: .
J gene: TRBJ2-5
CDR3 DNA: TGCAGTGCTAGACCCCAATACCAAGGGACCCAGTACTTC
CDR3 protein: CSARPQYQGTQYF

clone size: many
V gene: TRBV5-1
D gene: TRBD1
J gene: TRBJ2-7
CDR3 DNA: TGCGCCAGCAGCTTATTGACAGGGGGAACCTACGAGCAGTACTTC
CDR3 protein: CASSLLTGGTYEQYF

clone size: many
V gene: TRBV15
D gene: .
J gene: TRBJ2-3
CDR3 DNA: TGTGCCACCAGCAGAGGCCCGAGATTCACAGATACGCAGTATTTT
CDR3 protein: CATSRGPRFTDTQYF

clone size: many
V gene: TRBV6-5
D gene: TRBD2
J gene: TRBJ2-2
CDR3 DNA: TGTGCCAGCAGTTACGAGCGGGGGGGCGGCACCGGGGAGCTGTTTTTT
CDR3 protein: CASSYERGGGTGELFF

clone size: many
V gene: TRBV5-1
D gene: .
J gene: TRBJ2-7
CDR3 DNA: TGCGCCAGCAGCTTCGAAGTGTACCAGTTTAACCCCTACGAGCAGTACTTC
CDR3 protein: CASSFEVYQFNPYEQYF

clone size: many
V gene: TRBV7-2
D gene: TRBD1
J gene: TRBJ2-3
CDR3 DNA: TGTGCCAGCAGCTTAAATGGGGCCGGACAGGGAACGGATACGCAGTATTTT
CDR3 protein: CASSLNGAGQGTDTQYF

clone size: many
V gene: TRBV5-1
D gene: .
J gene: TRBJ2-7
CDR3 DNA: TGCGCCAGCAGCTTACACCTCACGGGCGAGCAGTACTTC
CDR3 protein: CASSLHLTGEQYF

clone size: many
V gene: TRBV7-9
D gene: .
J gene: TRBJ2-1
CDR3 DNA: TGTGCCAGCAGCTTAGGGGGCAGGGGAGGTGAGCAGTTCTTC
CDR3 protein: CASSLGGRGGEQFF

clone size: few
V gene: TRBV5-6
D gene: .
J gene: TRBJ2-7
CDR3 DNA: TGTGCCAGCAGCTTGGGGCTTACCTGCGAGCAGTACTTC
CDR3 protein: CASSLGLTCEQYF

clone size: .
V gene: TRBV7-2
D gene: .
J gene: TRBJ2-1
CDR3 DNA: TGTGCCGGCAGCTTAGACTCCTACAATGAGCAGTTCTTC
CDR3 protein: CAGSLDSYNEQFF

clone size: many
V gene: TRBV29-1
D gene: .
J gene: TRBJ2-7
CDR3 DNA: TGCAGCGCCCTCGAAGAAGGAGTCTCGGCGGGGGCGTTCTCCTACGAGCAGTACTTC
CDR3 protein: CSALEEGVSAGAFSYEQYF

clone size: many
V gene: TRBV4-3
D gene: .
J gene: TRBJ1-4
CDR3 DNA: TGCGCCAGCAGCCAAGGGACACAACTCACCGAAAAACTGTTTTTT
CDR3 protein: CASSQGTQLTEKLFF

clone size: many
V gene: TRBV4-3
D gene: .
J gene: TRBJ2-7
CDR3 DNA: TGCGCCAGCAGCCAGTCACTAGGGAGAGACTACGAGCAGTACTTC
CDR3 protein: CASSQSLGRDYEQYF

clone size: many
V gene: TRBV12-3/TRBV12-4
D gene: .
J gene: TRBJ2-5
CDR3 DNA: TGTGCCAGCCAAGGGGGGGGCGTAGGGACCCAGTACTTC
CDR3 protein: CASQGGGVGTQYF

clone size: many
V gene: TRBV18
D gene: .
J gene: TRBJ2-7
CDR3 DNA: TGTGCCAGCTCAAAAGAGTCGGACGAGCAGTACTTC
CDR3 protein: CASSKESDEQYF

clone size: .
V gene: TRBV4-3
D gene: .
J gene: TRBJ2-7
CDR3 DNA: TGCGCCAGCAGCCAAGAGGTTTTCGCTAGGTTCAACGAGCAGTACTTC
CDR3 protein: CASSQEVFARFNEQYF

clone size: many
V gene: TRBV29-1
D gene: TRBD2
J gene: TRBJ2-1
CDR3 DNA: TGCAGCGTTGAGTTCCTTACTAGCGGGAGCTCCTACAATGAGCAGTTCTTC
CDR3 protein: CSVEFLTSGSSYNEQFF

clone size: many
V gene: TRBV4-3
D gene: .
J gene: TRBJ2-7
CDR3 DNA: TGCGCCAGCAGCCAAGATTTTAGGACCGACTACGAGCAGTACTTC
CDR3 protein: CASSQDFRTDYEQYF

clone size: many
V gene: TRBV5-5
D gene: .
J gene: TRBJ1-1
CDR3 DNA: TGTGCCAGCAGCACTAAAGGAGACGGGGACAAAAAAGCTTTCTTT
CDR3 protein: CASSTKGDGDKKAFF

clone size: many
V gene: TRBV7-2
D gene: TRBD1
J gene: TRBJ1-1
CDR3 DNA: TGTGCCAGCAGCCCGGACAGGGCCACTGAAGCTTTCTTT
CDR3 protein: CASSPDRATEAFF

clone size: many
V gene: TRBV4-2
D gene: TRBD2
J gene: TRBJ2-1
CDR3 DNA: TGTGCCAGCAGCCATAATTTAGCGGGAGTAGGCTACAATGAGCAGTTCTTC
CDR3 protein: CASSHNLAGVGYNEQFF

clone size: many
V gene: TRBV12-3/TRBV12-4
D gene: .
J gene: TRBJ2-7
CDR3 DNA: TGTGCCAGCAGTTTAGGAGGGATCACAGGCGAGCAGTACTTC
CDR3 protein: CASSLGGITGEQYF

clone size: many
V gene: TRBV4-3
D gene: TRBD1
J gene: TRBJ2-2
CDR3 DNA: TGCGCCAGCAGCCGCGGGACAGGGGGCACCGGGGAGCTGTTTTTT
CDR3 protein: CASSRGTGGTGELFF

clone size: many
V gene: TRBV4-3
D gene: TRBD2
J gene: TRBJ2-3
CDR3 DNA: TGCGCCAGCAGCCCTTCTGCGGGAGCGCGCACAGATACGCAGTATTTT
CDR3 protein: CASSPSAGARTDTQYF

clone size: many
V gene: TRBV20-1
D gene: TRBD2
J gene: TRBJ2-7
CDR3 DNA: TGCAGTGCTAGCCCGCGGGGTAGCGGGAGGGCCGACGAGCAGTACTTC
CDR3 protein: CSASPRGSGRADEQYF

clone size: many
V gene: TRBV29-1
D gene: .
J gene: TRBJ2-1
CDR3 DNA: TGCAGCGTTTCCTTTTTCGTGGGTTTGGAGTACAATGAGCAGTTCTTC
CDR3 protein: CSVSFFVGLEYNEQFF

clone size: many
V gene: TRBV5-1
D gene: .
J gene: TRBJ1-2
CDR3 DNA: TGCGCCAGCAGCTTGTCTGGCACAGGTGCCTCTAACTATGGCTACACCTTC
CDR3 protein: CASSLSGTGASNYGYTF

clone size: .
V gene: TRBV29-1
D gene: TRBD1
J gene: TRBJ2-2
CDR3 DNA: TGCAGCGTTGAGATGGGACAGGGAATCACCGGGGAGCTGTTTTTT
CDR3 protein: CSVEMGQGITGELFF

clone size: .
V gene: TRBV18
D gene: .
J gene: TRBJ2-5
CDR3 DNA: TGTGCCAGCTCACCCCTGGCAGGGTGGGCCGGAGAGACCCAGTACTTC
CDR3 protein: CASSPLAGWAGETQYF

clone size: many
V gene: TRBV4-2
D gene: .
J gene: TRBJ2-5
CDR3 DNA: TGTGCCAGCAGCCTTGTGGGGGGTTTCCAAGAGACCCAGTACTTC
CDR3 protein: CASSLVGGFQETQYF

clone size: many
V gene: TRBV7-9
D gene: TRBD1
J gene: TRBJ1-1
CDR3 DNA: TGTGCCAGCAGCCCAGACAGGGGTCGGGCTGAAGCTTTCTTT
CDR3 protein: CASSPDRGRAEAFF

clone size: many
V gene: TRBV7-7
D gene: .
J gene: TRBJ2-7
CDR3 DNA: TGTGCCAGCAGCTTCCCGGGAGCCCCCTACGAGCAGTACTTC
CDR3 protein: CASSFPGAPYEQYF

clone size: .
V gene: TRBV20-1
D gene: TRBD2
J gene: TRBJ2-7
CDR3 DNA: TGCAGTGCGGTAGCGGGTCCCTACGAGCAGTACTTC
CDR3 protein: CSAVAGPYEQYF

clone size: many
V gene: TRBV24-1
D gene: .
J gene: TRBJ2-1
CDR3 DNA: TGTGCCACCAGTGACTACCCTTACAATGAGCAGTTCTTC
CDR3 protein: CATSDYPYNEQFF

clone size: many
V gene: TRBV30
D gene: .
J gene: TRBJ1-6
CDR3 DNA: TGTGCCTGGGGTCTGGGGTCACCCCTCCACTTT
CDR3 protein: CAWGLGSPLHF